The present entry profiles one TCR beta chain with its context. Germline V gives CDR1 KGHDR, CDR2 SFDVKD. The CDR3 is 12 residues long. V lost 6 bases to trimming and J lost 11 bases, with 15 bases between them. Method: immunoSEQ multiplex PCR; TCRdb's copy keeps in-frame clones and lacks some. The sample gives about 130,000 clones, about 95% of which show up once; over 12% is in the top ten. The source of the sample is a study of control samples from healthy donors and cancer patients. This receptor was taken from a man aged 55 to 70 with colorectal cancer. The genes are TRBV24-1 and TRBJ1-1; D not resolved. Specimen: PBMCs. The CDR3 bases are TGTGCCACCAGTACCCCCCCGTTCGCGGCTTTCTTT. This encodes CATSTPPFAAFF.